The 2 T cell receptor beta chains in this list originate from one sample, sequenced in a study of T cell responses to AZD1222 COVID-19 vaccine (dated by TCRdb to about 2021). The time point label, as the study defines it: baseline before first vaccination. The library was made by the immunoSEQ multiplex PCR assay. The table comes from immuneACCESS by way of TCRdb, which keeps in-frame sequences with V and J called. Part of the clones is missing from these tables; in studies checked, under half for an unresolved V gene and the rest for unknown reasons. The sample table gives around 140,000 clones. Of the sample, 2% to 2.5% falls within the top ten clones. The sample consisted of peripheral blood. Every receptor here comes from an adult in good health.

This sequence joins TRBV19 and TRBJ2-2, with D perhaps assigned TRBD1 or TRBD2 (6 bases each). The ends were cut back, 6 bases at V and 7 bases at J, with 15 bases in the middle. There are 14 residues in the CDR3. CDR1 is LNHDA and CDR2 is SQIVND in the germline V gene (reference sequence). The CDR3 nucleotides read TGTGCCAGTAGCCTTATGGGGGGCAACGGGGAGCTGTTTTTT. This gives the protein CASSLMGGNGELFF.

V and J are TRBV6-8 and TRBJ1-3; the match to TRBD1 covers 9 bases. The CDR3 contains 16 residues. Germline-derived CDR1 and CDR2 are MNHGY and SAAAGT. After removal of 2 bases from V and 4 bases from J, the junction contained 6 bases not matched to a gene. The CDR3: CASSYRDRVAGNTIYF. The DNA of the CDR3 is TGTGCCAGCAGTTACCGGGACAGGGTAGCCGGAAACACCATATATTTT.